Listed below are T cell receptor beta chains from one sample, sequenced in a study of shared T cell receptors in the human thymus. Assay: immunoSEQ multiplex PCR; the TCRdb copy retains only in-frame clones and omits some. Here the sample spans approximately 490,000 clones, approximately 78% being singletons. These same data were also listed under a study on human thymus T cells.

The specimen sequenced was thymocytes. These TCRs come from a boy in the first two years of life with a congenital heart defect. The conserved cysteine and the conserved F or W are not part of the CDR3 here. A D gene is named only where the DNA matches it firmly. Clone size, where shown, is once, few, many, or a class for clones that have expanded.

-	TRBV7-2	-	TRBJ2-1	ASSLDRRQPYNEQF
TRBD2	TRBV9	-	TRBJ2-2	ASSVMRGGAGELF
TRBD2	TRBV30	-	TRBJ2-5	AWSGGLAGEGETQY
TRBD2	TRBV27	-	TRBJ2-1	ASRVAGGANNEQF
-	TRBV27	-	TRBJ1-2	ASTDRVYGYT
TRBD2	TRBV2	-	TRBJ2-7	ASSETVGRLAGSYEQY
-	TRBV7-2	few	TRBJ1-2	ASSPGRRNPLNYGYT
-	TRBV9	few	TRBJ1-1	ASSAPWNTEAF
TRBD1	TRBV2	-	TRBJ1-4	ASSERDRGKKLF
-	TRBV29-1	few	TRBJ1-4	SVVEGPNEKLF
TRBD2	TRBV27	-	TRBJ2-7	ASSSRTSGGERTYEQY
TRBD1	TRBV11-3	few	TRBJ1-2	ASGRWDRGQVYGYT
TRBD1	TRBV11-2	-	TRBJ2-7	ASSLEGGDREISYEQY
TRBD2	TRBV23-1	-	TRBJ2-1	ANHLLKKGRGYNEQF
TRBD1	TRBV7-8	few	TRBJ2-7	ASSLGLGYGTGWHEQY
TRBD2	TRBV10-1	-	TRBJ2-2	ASSESSGGPDTGELF